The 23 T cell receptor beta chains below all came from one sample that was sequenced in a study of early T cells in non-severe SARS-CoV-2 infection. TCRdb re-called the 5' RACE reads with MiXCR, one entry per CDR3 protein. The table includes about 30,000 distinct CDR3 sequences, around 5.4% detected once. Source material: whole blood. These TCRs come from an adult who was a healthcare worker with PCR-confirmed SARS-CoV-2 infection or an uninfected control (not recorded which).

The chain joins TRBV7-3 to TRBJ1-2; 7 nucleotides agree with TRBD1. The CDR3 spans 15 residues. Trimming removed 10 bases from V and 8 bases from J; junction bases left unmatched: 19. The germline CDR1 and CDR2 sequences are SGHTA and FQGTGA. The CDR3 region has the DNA TGTGCCAACCACGGGACAGAAGGGGCCTTTGAAGGCTACACCTTC. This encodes CANHGTEGAFEGYTF.

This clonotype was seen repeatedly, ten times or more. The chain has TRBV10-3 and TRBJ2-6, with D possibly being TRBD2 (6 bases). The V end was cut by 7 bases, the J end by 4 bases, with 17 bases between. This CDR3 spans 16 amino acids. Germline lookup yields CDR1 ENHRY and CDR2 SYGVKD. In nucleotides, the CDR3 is TGTGCCATCATGGGGGACTCGAACGCCGGGGCCAACGTCCTGACTTTC. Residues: CAIMGDSNAGANVLTF.

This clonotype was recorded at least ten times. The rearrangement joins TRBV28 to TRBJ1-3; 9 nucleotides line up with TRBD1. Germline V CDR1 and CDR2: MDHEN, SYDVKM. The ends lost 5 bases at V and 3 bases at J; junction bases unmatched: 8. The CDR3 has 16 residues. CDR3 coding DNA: TGTGCCAGCAGTCCCCCAACAGGGGGCCTTGGAAACACCATATATTTT. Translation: CASSPPTGGLGNTIYF. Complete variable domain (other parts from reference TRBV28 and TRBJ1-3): DVKVTQSSRYLVKRTGEKVFLECVQDMDHENMFWYRQDPGLGLRLIYFSYDVKMKEKGDIPEGYSVSREKKERFSLILESASTNQTSMYLCASSPPTGGLGNTIYFGEGSWLTVV.

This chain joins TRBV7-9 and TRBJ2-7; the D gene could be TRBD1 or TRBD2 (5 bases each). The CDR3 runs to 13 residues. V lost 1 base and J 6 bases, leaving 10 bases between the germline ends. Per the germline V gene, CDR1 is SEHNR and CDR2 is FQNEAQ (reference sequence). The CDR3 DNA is TGTGCCAGCAGCTTAGTAGGGGAGCCCGAGCAGTACTTC. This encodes CASSLVGEPEQYF.

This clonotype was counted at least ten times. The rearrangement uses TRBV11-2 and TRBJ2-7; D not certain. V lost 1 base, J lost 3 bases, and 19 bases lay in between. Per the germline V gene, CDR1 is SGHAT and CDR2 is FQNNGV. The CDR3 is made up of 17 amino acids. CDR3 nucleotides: TGTGCCAGCAGCTTAGCCAAAGGGCAGATTACGGACTACGAGCAGTACTTC. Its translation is CASSLAKGQITDYEQYF.

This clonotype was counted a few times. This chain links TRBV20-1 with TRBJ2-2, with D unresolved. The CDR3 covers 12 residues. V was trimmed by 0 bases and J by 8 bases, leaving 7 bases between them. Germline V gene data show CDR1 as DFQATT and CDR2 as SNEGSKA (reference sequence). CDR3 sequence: CSARDVGGELFF. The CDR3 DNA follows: TGCAGTGCTAGAGATGTTGGTGGGGAGCTGTTTTTT.

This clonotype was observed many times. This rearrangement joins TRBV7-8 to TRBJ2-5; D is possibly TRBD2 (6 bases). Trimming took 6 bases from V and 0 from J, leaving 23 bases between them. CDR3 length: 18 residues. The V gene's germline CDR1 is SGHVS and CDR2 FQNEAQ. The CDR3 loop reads CASSSIPLVAAYQETQYF. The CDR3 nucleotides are TGTGCCAGCAGTTCAATCCCGTTGGTAGCGGCGTACCAAGAGACCCAGTACTTC. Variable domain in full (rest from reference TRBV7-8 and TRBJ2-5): GAGVSQSPRYKVAKRGQDVALRCDPISGHVSLFWYQQALGQGPEFLTYFQNEAQLDKSGLPSDRFFAERPEGSVSTLKIQRTQQEDSAVYLCASSSIPLVAAYQETQYFGPGTRLLVL.

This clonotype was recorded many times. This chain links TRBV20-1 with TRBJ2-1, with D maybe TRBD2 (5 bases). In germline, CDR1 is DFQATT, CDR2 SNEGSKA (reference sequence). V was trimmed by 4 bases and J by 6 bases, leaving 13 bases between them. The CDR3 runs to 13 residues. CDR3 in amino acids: CSAKASSGNEQFF. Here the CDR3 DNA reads TGCAGTGCTAAAGCTAGCTCGGGCAATGAGCAGTTCTTC.

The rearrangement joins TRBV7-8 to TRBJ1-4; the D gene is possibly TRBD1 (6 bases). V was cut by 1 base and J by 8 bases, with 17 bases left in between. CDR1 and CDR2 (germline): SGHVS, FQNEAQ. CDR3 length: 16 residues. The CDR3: CASSLEAGQGNEKLFF. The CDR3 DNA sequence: TGTGCCAGCAGCTTAGAGGCGGGTCAGGGGAACGAAAAACTGTTTTTT.

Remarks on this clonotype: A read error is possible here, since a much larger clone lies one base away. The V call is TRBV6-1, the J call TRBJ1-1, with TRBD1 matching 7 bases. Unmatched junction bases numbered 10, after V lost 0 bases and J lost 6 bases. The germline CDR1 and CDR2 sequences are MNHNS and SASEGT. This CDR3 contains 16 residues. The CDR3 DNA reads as TGTGCCAGCAGTGAAGCTGGGACAGTGCTTCACTCTGAAGCTTTCTTT. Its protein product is CASSEAGTVLHSEAFF.

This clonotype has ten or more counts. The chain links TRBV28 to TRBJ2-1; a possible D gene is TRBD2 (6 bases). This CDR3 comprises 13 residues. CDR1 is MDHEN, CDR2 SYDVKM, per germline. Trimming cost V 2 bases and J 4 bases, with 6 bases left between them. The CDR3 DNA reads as TGTGCCAGCAGTTTAGGGAGGTACAATGAGCAGTTCTTC. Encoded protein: CASSLGRYNEQFF.

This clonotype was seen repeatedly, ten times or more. The CDR3 DNA sequence: TGTGCCAGCAGTCCAAGCCGGGACAGGAATGAAAAACTGTTTTTT. This encodes CASSPSRDRNEKLFF. The chain uses TRBV2 and TRBJ1-4, with 8 bases that match TRBD1. CDR3 size: 15 residues. Looked up from germline, CDR1 is SNHLY and CDR2 is FYNNEI. Losses at the gene ends were 5 bases for V and 5 bases for J; bases not matched to a gene: 7.

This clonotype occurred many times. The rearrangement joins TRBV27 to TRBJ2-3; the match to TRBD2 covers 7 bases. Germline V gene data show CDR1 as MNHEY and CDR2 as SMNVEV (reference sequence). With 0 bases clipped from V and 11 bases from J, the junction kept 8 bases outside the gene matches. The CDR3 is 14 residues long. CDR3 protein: CASSLSGRELRQYF. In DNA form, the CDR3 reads TGTGCCAGCAGTTTATCTGGGCGGGAGTTACGGCAGTATTTT.

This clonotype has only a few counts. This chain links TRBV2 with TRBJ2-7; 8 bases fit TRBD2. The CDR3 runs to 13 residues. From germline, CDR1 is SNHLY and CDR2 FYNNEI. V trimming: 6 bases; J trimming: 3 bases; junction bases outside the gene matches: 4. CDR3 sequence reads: CASRASGSYEQYF. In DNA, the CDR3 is TGTGCCAGCAGGGCAAGCGGGAGCTACGAGCAGTACTTC.

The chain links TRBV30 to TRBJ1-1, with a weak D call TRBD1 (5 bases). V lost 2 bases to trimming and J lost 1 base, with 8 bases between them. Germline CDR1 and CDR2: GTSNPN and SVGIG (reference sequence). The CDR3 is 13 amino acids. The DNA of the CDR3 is TGTGCCTGGAGTCGGGACGGGAACACTGAAGCTTTCTTT. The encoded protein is CAWSRDGNTEAFF.

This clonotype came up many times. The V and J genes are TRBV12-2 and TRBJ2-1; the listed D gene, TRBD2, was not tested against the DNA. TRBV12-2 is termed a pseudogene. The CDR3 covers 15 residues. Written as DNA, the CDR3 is TGTGCAAGTCGCCCCGGGACTAGCCATTACAATGAGCAGTTCTTC. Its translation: CASRPGTSHYNEQFF.

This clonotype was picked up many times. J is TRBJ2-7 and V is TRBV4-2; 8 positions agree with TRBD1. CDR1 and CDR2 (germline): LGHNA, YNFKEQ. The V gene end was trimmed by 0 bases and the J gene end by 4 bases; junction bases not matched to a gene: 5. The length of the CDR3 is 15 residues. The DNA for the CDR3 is TGTGCCAGCAGCCAAGAAGGACAGGGAAGATACGAGCAGTACTTC. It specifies CASSQEGQGRYEQYF.

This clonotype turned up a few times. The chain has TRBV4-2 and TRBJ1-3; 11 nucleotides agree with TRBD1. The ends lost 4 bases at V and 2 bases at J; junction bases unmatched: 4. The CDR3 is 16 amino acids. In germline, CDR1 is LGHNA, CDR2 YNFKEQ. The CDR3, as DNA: TGTGCCAGCAGCCCTACGGGACAGGGGGCTGGAAACACCATATATTTT. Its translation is CASSPTGQGAGNTIYF.

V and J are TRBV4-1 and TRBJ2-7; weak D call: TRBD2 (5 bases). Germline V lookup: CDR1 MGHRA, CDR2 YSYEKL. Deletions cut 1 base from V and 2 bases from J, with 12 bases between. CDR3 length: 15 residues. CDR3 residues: CASSQGADGAYEQYF. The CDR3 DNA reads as TGCGCCAGCAGCCAAGGAGCGGACGGAGCCTACGAGCAGTACTTC.

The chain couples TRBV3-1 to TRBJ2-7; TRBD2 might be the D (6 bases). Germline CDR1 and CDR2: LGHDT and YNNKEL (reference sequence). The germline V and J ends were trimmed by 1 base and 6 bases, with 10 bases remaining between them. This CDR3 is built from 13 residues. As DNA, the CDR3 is TGTGCCAGCAGCCAAGGAACAGCGGGCGAGCAGTACTTC. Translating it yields CASSQGTAGEQYF.

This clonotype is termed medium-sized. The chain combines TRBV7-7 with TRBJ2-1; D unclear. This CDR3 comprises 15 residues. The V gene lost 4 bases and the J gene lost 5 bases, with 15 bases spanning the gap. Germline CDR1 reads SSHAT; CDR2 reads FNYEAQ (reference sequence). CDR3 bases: TGTGCCAGCAGCTCTGGACGCGGAAACAACAATGAGCAGTTCTTC. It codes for CASSSGRGNNNEQFF.

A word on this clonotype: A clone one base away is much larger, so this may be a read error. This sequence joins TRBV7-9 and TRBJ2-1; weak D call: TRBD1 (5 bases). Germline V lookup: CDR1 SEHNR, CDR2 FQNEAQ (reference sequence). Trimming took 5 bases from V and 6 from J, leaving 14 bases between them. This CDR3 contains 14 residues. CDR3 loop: CASSQERGFNEQFF. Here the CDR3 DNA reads TGTGCCAGCAGCCAAGAAAGGGGCTTCAATGAGCAGTTCTTC.

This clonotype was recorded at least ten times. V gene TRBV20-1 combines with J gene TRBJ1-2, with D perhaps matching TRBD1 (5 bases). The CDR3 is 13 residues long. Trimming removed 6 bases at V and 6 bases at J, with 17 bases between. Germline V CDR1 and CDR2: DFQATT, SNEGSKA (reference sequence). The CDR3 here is CSAEKGKVDGYTF. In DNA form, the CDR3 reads TGCAGTGCCGAGAAGGGGAAGGTGGATGGCTACACCTTC.